These T cell receptor beta chains were read from a single sample in a study of T cell changes during pregnancy in multiple sclerosis. Clones were sequenced by immunoSEQ multiplex PCR, and TCRdb holds only the in-frame ones, with some missing. The sample has tens of thousands of clones, over 90% seen once. The input for sequencing was peripheral blood, taken in the third trimester of pregnancy. The source is a female donor with multiple sclerosis, enrolled in a pregnancy study. Both conserved end residues are part of each CDR3. Each record gives: J gene, D gene, V gene, clone size, CDR3 DNA, CDR3 protein. A D gene is named only where the DNA matches it firmly. Rows give clone size only sometimes, using once, few, many, or a class for an expanded clone.

>TRBJ2-1|-|TRBV27|-
TGTGCCAGCAGTTGGGGGGATGAGCAGTTCTTC
CASSWGDEQFF
>TRBJ2-1|TRBD2|TRBV7-3|-
TGTGCCAGCAGCTTGGGGACTAGCAGGAATGAGCAGTTCTTC
CASSLGTSRNEQFF
>TRBJ2-2|TRBD1|TRBV5-1|-
TGCGCCAGCAGCTGGCCTCTGGGGACAGGGGCCATAAACACCGGGGAGCTGTTTTTT
CASSWPLGTGAINTGELFF
>TRBJ2-3|-|TRBV20-1|-
TGCAGTGCTAGTCGGGGGGATACGCAGTATTTT
CSASRGDTQYF
>TRBJ1-2|-|TRBV29-1|-
TGCAGCGTTGAAACGGGTCAGAACTATGGCTACACCTTC
CSVETGQNYGYTF
>TRBJ2-7|-|TRBV19|-
TGTGCCAGTAGTATAGGGAGGGCCTACGAGCAGTACTTC
CASSIGRAYEQYF
>TRBJ2-1|TRBD1|TRBV9|-
TGTGCCAGCAGCCTCACAGGGGGAGTTAATGAGCAGTTCTTC
CASSLTGGVNEQFF
>TRBJ1-2|-|TRBV19|-
TGTGCCAGTAGGGGTCGAGGCCATACCAACTATGGCTACACCTTC
CASRGRGHTNYGYTF
>TRBJ1-6|TRBD1|TRBV27|-
TGTGCCAGCAGTTCCGGGACAGGGACGGCTTCACCCCTCCACTTT
CASSSGTGTASPLHF
>TRBJ1-1|-|TRBV15|once
TGTGCCACCAGCAGCCCCCTTGGGGGGAGAGGAGGTGGCACTGAAGCTTTCTTT
CATSSPLGGRGGGTEAFF
>TRBJ1-1|TRBD1|TRBV7-9|-
TGTGCCAGCAGCTTCCAAGGACAGGGGGGTACTGAAGCTTTCTTT
CASSFQGQGGTEAFF
>TRBJ2-5|-|TRBV30|-
TGTGCCTGGAGTGGTTCGAGGTTAAGAGAGACCCAGTACTTC
CAWSGSRLRETQYF
>TRBJ2-1|TRBD2|TRBV29-1|-
TGCAGCGTTGGTCCGATACTAGCGGGGGGGAGCTCCTACAATGAGCAGTTCTTC
CSVGPILAGGSSYNEQFF
>TRBJ2-2|-|TRBV7-2|-
TGTGCCAGCAGCCGGACAGCGAACACCGGGGAGCTGTTTTTT
CASSRTANTGELFF
>TRBJ2-7|TRBD2|TRBV6-1|-
TGTGCCAGCAGTGAAGACGGACTAGTCATTAAGCAGTACTTC
CASSEDGLVIKQYF
>TRBJ1-2|TRBD1|TRBV5-4|-
TGTGCCAGCAGCTTGCGGGACAGGGGGATGCATGGCTACACCTTC
CASSLRDRGMHGYTF
>TRBJ2-1|TRBD1|TRBV2|-
TGTGCCGCAAGAGGGACAGGGGGTTACGACAATGAGCAGTTCTTC
CAARGTGGYDNEQFF
>TRBJ2-7|TRBD2|TRBV7-9|-
TGTGCCAGCAGCTTAGTTCTGACTAGCGGGGGTTCCTACGAGCAGTACTTC
CASSLVLTSGGSYEQYF
>TRBJ1-1|TRBD1|TRBV2|-
TGTGCCAGCACTCGGGACAGGGCGCACACTGAAGCTTTCTTT
CASTRDRAHTEAFF
>TRBJ1-5|TRBD1|TRBV5-8|-
TGTGCCAGCAGCGGTGGAGGGGACAGGAATCAGCCCCAGCATTTT
CASSGGGDRNQPQHF
>TRBJ1-3|-|TRBV18|-
TGTGCCAGCTCACCAATGGGGCCTCGCTCTGGAAACACCATATATTTT
CASSPMGPRSGNTIYF
>TRBJ1-1|-|TRBV6-1|-
TGTGCCAGCCCCGTAGGAGGGGTTAAGAACACTGAAGCTTTCTTT
CASPVGGVKNTEAFF
>TRBJ1-6|TRBD1|TRBV6-5|-
TGTGCCAGCAGTCGAACCAGGACAGGGGGCCCACCCCTCCACTTT
CASSRTRTGGPPLHF
>TRBJ2-6|-|TRBV28|-
TGTGCCAGCAGTACCACCTACAGTTCTGGGGCCAACGTCCTGACTTTC
CASSTTYSSGANVLTF
>TRBJ2-4|-|TRBV2|-
TGTGCCAGCAGTTCCGGGTTGTTAAACATTCAGTACTTC
CASSSGLLNIQYF
>TRBJ1-1|TRBD1|TRBV7-6|-
TGTGCCAGCAGCCAGGGACAGATGAACACTGAAGCTTTCTTT
CASSQGQMNTEAFF
>TRBJ2-5|TRBD1|TRBV27|-
TGTGCCAGCAGTCCCGCAGGGGGTATGGAGACCCAGTACTTC
CASSPAGGMETQYF
>TRBJ1-3|-|TRBV19|-
TGTGCCAGTAGTATCCGACGGGCTGGAAACACCATATATTTT
CASSIRRAGNTIYF
>TRBJ2-5|-|TRBV7-9|-
TGTGCCAGCATCCATAGCAGCGAGGTTAGGGAGACCCAGTACTTC
CASIHSSEVRETQYF
>TRBJ2-5|TRBD2|TRBV11-1|-
TGTGCCAGCAGCTTGGCTAGCGGGGGCGGAGGAGAGACCCAGTACTTC
CASSLASGGGGETQYF
>TRBJ1-2|TRBD1|TRBV4-1|-
TGCGCCAGCAGCCAAGATCGGGGGACAGGGGGCGGAGGGTCTAACTATGGCTACACCTTC
CASSQDRGTGGGGSNYGYTF
>TRBJ2-1|-|TRBV4-1|-
TGCGCCAGCAGCCAGGGGCTAGATGTTGATGAGCAGTTCTTC
CASSQGLDVDEQFF
>TRBJ1-2|-|TRBV2|-
TGTGCCAGCAAGTCCCGACAGGAAGCTAACTATGGCTACACCTTC
CASKSRQEANYGYTF
>TRBJ1-4|TRBD1|TRBV18|once
TGTGCCAGCTCCGGGACAGGGGTTACTAATGAAAAACTGTTTTTT
CASSGTGVTNEKLFF
>TRBJ1-5|TRBD1|TRBV4-1|-
TGCGCCAGCAGCCAAGTGACAGGGTCAGGTCAGCCCCAGCATTTT
CASSQVTGSGQPQHF
>TRBJ2-5|TRBD1|TRBV28|-
TGTGCGACGCTAGACGGGGACAGGGTCCCAGAGACCCAGTACTTC
CATLDGDRVPETQYF
>TRBJ2-1|-|TRBV11-2|-
TGTGCCAGCAGCCCCGACCCAGGGGCTCCCTACAATGAGCAGTTCTTC
CASSPDPGAPYNEQFF
>TRBJ2-5|TRBD1|TRBV25-1|-
TGTGCCAGCAGTCGGACAGGGGTTGGTTGGGAGACCCAGTACTTC
CASSRTGVGWETQYF
>TRBJ2-2|-|TRBV9|-
TGTGCCAGCAGCGTAGCGGGAGGGGAGCTGTTTTTT
CASSVAGGELFF
>TRBJ1-5|-|TRBV7-6|-
TGTGCCAGCAGCCCCCTAGGGGGACAGCCCCAGCATTTT
CASSPLGGQPQHF
>TRBJ2-3|TRBD2|TRBV29-1|-
TGCAGCGTCTTACGGGGGGGAACTAGCACAGATACGCAGTATTTT
CSVLRGGTSTDTQYF
>TRBJ1-6|TRBD1|TRBV5-1|few
TGCGCCAGCAGCCGCGGGACAGAGTATAATTCACCCCTCCACTTT
CASSRGTEYNSPLHF
>TRBJ2-5|TRBD1|TRBV2|-
TGTGCCAGCAGCGCACTAACAGGGGCCCAAGAGACCCAGTACTTC
CASSALTGAQETQYF
>TRBJ2-3|-|TRBV19|-
TGTGCCAGTAGTATCGGGACTAGCACAGATACGCAGTATTTT
CASSIGTSTDTQYF
>TRBJ1-6|-|TRBV2|once
TGTGCCAGCAGTGCGGGGGGACTCTCAAATTCACCCCTCCACTTT
CASSAGGLSNSPLHF
>TRBJ2-4|TRBD2|TRBV2|-
TGTGCCAGCAGACACGGGGGGATGACCAAAAACATTCAGTACTTC
CASRHGGMTKNIQYF
>TRBJ1-5|-|TRBV4-1|-
TGCGCCAGCAGCCAAGTAACAGCATGGCCCCAGCATTTT
CASSQVTAWPQHF
>TRBJ2-7|-|TRBV5-8|-
TGTGCCAGCGAGTTGGGGGGGCTCTACGAGCAGTACTTC
CASELGGLYEQYF
>TRBJ2-7|TRBD1|TRBV6-5|-
TGTGCCAGCAGTTCGCTTCCGGGACAGGAATACGAGCAGTACTTC
CASSSLPGQEYEQYF
>TRBJ1-2|-|TRBV30|-
TGTGCCTGGAGCCCCGTTTCTTATGGCTACACCTTC
CAWSPVSYGYTF
>TRBJ1-1|-|TRBV9|-
TGTGCCAGCAGCCGAAACATGAACACTGAAGCTTTCTTT
CASSRNMNTEAFF
>TRBJ1-2|TRBD1|TRBV5-4|-
TGTGCCAGCAGCTTGGGACAGGGGGATGATGGCTACACCTTC
CASSLGQGDDGYTF
>TRBJ2-1|-|TRBV7-9|once
TGTGCCAGCAGACAAGCAGGATCTCCCTACAATGAGCAGTTCTTC
CASRQAGSPYNEQFF
>TRBJ1-5|TRBD1|TRBV27|-
TGTGCCAGCAGTCCCGGGACAGGGGGGTTCAAGCCCCAGCATTTT
CASSPGTGGFKPQHF
>TRBJ2-7|-|TRBV5-5|once
TGTGCCAGCAGCTTGGAACAGGGCTTATACGAGCAGTACTTC
CASSLEQGLYEQYF
>TRBJ1-1|-|TRBV6-6|-
TGTGCCAGCACCTACGGGGGGAGAAACACTGAAGCTTTCTTT
CASTYGGRNTEAFF
>TRBJ1-1|-|TRBV6-1|-
TGTGCCAGCAGCCTAATGGGGGCGACTGAAGCTTTCTTT
CASSLMGATEAFF
>TRBJ1-1|TRBD1|TRBV19|few
TGTGCCAGTAGTTTCTCCGGGACAGGGAGAGGCACTGAAGCTTTCTTT
CASSFSGTGRGTEAFF
>TRBJ1-5|-|TRBV27|-
TGTGCCAGCAGTTCCTATAATAGCAATCAGCCCCAGCATTTT
CASSSYNSNQPQHF